This T cell receptor (beta chain) was sequenced during a study of CD8 T cells in Susac syndrome. RNA was extracted with the RNeasy kit, and a quantity of roughly 0.5 to 1 ug was reverse transcribed using random hexamers. A single record per CDR3 protein comes from TCRdb applying MiXCR to the immunoSEQ multiplex PCR reads. The sample has 150,000 to 200,000 distinct CDR3 sequences, 95% seen once. The germline V gene encodes CDR1 MNHEY and CDR2 SMNVEV (reference sequence). This CDR3 spans 18 amino acids. Trimming took 8 bases from V and 0 from J; bases not matched to a gene: 11. Sequenced sample: CD8+ T cells from PBMCs. The sequence was obtained from a human donor with Susac syndrome. The chain recombines TRBV27 with TRBJ2-3; 13 bases align to TRBD2. The CDR3 reads CASRSRTSGGPSTDTQYF. The CDR3 DNA reads TGTGCCAGCCGCAGTCGGACTAGCGGGGGACCTAGCACAGATACGCAGTATTTT.